This T cell receptor (beta chain) was obtained from a study of blood T cell repertoires in COVID-19. Study context: PBMCs, B-cell-depleted T cells, or T cells provided the cDNA or gDNA that made up the material.

Clones were read by immunoSEQ multiplex PCR, and TCRdb kept only the in-frame ones, dropping some. Among 210,000 or so clones listed, around 82% were seen once. Per the germline V gene, CDR1 is MNHEY and CDR2 is SVGAGI. There are 15 residues in the CDR3. V was pared by 8 bases and J by 3 bases, with 17 bases between. Everyone who took part was roughly 18 to 100 years old, and they came from 24 US areas. The chain carries TRBV6-5 and TRBJ2-4, with a tentative D call TRBD1 (5 bases). The receptor was isolated from a woman aged 35 to 49 with acute COVID-19. Material for sequencing was PBMCs or T cells enriched from blood (not recorded which). CDR3 sequence reads: CASQDSILVKNIQYF. The CDR3 DNA is TGTGCCAGCCAAGACAGCATCCTCGTCAAAAACATTCAGTACTTC.